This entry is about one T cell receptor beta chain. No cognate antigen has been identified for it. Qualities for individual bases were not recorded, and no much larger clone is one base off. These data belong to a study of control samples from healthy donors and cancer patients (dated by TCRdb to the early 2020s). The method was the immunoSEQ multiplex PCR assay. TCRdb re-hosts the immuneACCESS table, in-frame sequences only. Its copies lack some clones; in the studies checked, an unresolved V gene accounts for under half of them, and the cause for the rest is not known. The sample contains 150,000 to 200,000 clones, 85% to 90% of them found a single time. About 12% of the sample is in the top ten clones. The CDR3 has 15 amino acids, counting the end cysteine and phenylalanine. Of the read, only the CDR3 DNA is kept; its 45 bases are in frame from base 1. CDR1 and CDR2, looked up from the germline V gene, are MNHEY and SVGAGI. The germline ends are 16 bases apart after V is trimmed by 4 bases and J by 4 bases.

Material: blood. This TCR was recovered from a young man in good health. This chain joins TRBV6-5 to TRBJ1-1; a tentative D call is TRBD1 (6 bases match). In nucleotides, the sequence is TGTGCCAGCAGTTTCAAAACAGGGATGGCCACTGAAGCTTTCTTT. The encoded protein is CASSFKTGMATEAFF.